The clone carrying this TCR beta chain turned up a few times. Its antigen is not identified. This record belongs to a study of beta chain features in type 1 diabetes. Study-wide background: Over all samples combined, some 110 million sorted cells were examined.

What was sequenced were expressed TCRB transcripts, since all of the isolated RNA had been reverse transcribed. Clones were read by immunoSEQ multiplex PCR, and TCRdb kept only the in-frame ones, dropping some. The sample yields 970,000 or so clones, 15% to 20% seen once. Germline V gene sequence: CDR1 SQVTM, CDR2 ANQGSEA. V was pared by 3 bases and J by 3 bases, with 12 bases between. The CDR3 is 14 amino acids. General study points: VDJ junctions from type 1 diabetes patients carried fewer insertions and larger deletions.

Staining for CD45RO/CCR7/CD25/CD127/CD95/CD27 allowed sorting of CD4+ naive, central memory, regulatory and stem cell-like memory cells. The sequencing sample was made of naive CD4+ T cells from blood. The receptor comes from a woman aged 18-30 years in good health. V and J are TRBV29-1 and TRBJ2-1; tentatively, D is TRBD1 (5 bases). The CDR3 sequence: CSVDQDIYYNEQFF. DNA of the CDR3: TGCAGCGTTGATCAGGACATATACTACAATGAGCAGTTCTTC.